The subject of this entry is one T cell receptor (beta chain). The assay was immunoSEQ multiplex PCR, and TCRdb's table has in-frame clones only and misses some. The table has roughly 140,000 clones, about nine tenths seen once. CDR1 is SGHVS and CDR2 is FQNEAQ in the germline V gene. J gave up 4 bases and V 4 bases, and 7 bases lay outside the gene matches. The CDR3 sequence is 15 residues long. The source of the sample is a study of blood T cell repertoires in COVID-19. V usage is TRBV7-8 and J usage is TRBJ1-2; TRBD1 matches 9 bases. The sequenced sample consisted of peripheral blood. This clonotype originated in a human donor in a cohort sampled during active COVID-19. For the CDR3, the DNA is TGTGCCAGCAGCTCCCAGGGACAGGGTGGCTATGGCTACACCTTC. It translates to CASSSQGQGGYGYTF. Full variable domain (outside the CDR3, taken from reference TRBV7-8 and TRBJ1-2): GAGVSQSPRYKVAKRGQDVALRCDPISGHVSLFWYQQALGQGPEFLTYFQNEAQLDKSGLPSDRFFAERPEGSVSTLKIQRTQQEDSAVYLCASSSQGQGGYGYTFGSGTRLTVV.